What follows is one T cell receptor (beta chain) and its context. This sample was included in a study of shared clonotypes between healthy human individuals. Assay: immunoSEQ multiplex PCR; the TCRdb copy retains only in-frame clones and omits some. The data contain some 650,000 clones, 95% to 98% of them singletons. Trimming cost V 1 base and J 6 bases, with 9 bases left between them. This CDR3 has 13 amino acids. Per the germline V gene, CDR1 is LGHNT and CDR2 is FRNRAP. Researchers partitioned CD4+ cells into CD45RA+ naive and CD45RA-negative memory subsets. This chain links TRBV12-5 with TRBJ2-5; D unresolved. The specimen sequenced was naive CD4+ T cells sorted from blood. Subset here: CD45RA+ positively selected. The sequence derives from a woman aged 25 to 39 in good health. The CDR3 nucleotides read TGTGCTAGTGGTTTGGAGCCGGTCAAGACCCAGTACTTC. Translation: CASGLEPVKTQYF.